A selection of T cell receptor beta chains follows, all from one sample in a study of T cells after yellow fever vaccination. TCRdb re-derived calls from the 5' RACE reads in MiXCR, one entry per CDR3 protein. The sample lists 600,000 to 750,000 distinct CDR3 sequences; 10% to 15% were seen once. The sample in question was PBMCs, obtained on the day of the yellow fever booster vaccination. Receptor source: a man aged 25-40 years who received the YFV17D yellow fever vaccine. CDR3s include the opening cysteine and the closing phenylalanine or tryptophan. D genes are given only for firm matches. Clone size is shown for a subset of rows, as once, few, many or a class of expanded clone.

V	J	size	D	DNA	CDR3
TRBV7-2	TRBJ2-7	few	NA	TGTGCCAGCAGCTTCGGGCTAAATCGAAACGAGCAGTACTTC	CASSFGLNRNEQYF
TRBV7-9	TRBJ1-2	NA	NA	TGTGCCAGCAGCTTAGGGACGGTCTATGGCTACACCTTC	CASSLGTVYGYTF
TRBV18	TRBJ2-6	few	NA	TGTGCCAGCTCACCACCATCGATTCCTGGGGCCAACGTCCTGACTTTC	CASSPPSIPGANVLTF
TRBV5-1	TRBJ1-3	NA	NA	TGCGCCAGCAGCGTGAGCGGGTTCGGCGGAAACACCATATATTTT	CASSVSGFGGNTIYF
TRBV27	TRBJ2-7	NA	TRBD1	TGTGCCAGCAGTTTAAGAACAGGGGTGAAATACGAGCAGTACTTC	CASSLRTGVKYEQYF
TRBV6-1	TRBJ2-1	NA	NA	TGTGCCAGCCAGAGGGGACTCCCGAATGAGCAGTTCTTC	CASQRGLPNEQFF
TRBV29-1	TRBJ2-7	NA	TRBD2	TGCAGCATTCGGACTAGCGGACCTGGCGAGCAGTACTTC	CSIRTSGPGEQYF
TRBV29-1	TRBJ2-5	many	TRBD1	TGCAGCGGGGGGACAGGGACGAAGACCCAGTACTTC	CSGGTGTKTQYF
TRBV6-2/TRBV6-3	TRBJ2-3	few	NA	TGTGCCAGCACCCCCCTGGTGGGGGTTAGCGGCACAGATACGCAGTATTTT	CASTPLVGVSGTDTQYF
TRBV20-1	TRBJ2-1	NA	TRBD2	TGCAGTGCTACCCAGACTAGCGGGATCCCTGAGCAGTTCTTC	CSATQTSGIPEQFF
TRBV20-1	TRBJ1-1	few	TRBD1	TGCAGTGCTGGGCCCGGAGGGGGCAACACTGAAGCTTTCTTT	CSAGPGGGNTEAFF
TRBV28	TRBJ2-3	many	TRBD2	TGTGCCAGCAGGGGGGAGATGGTAGCGGGGACGGATACGCAGTATTTT	CASRGEMVAGTDTQYF
TRBV5-6	TRBJ1-1	NA	NA	TGTGCCAGCAGCTTATATGGGACCCCAGGCACTGAAGCTTTCTTT	CASSLYGTPGTEAFF
TRBV7-9	TRBJ2-5	few	TRBD2	TGTGCCAGCAGCTTAGCGGAGTCCAGCGGGAGGCATCAGACCCAGTACTTC	CASSLAESSGRHQTQYF
TRBV20-1	TRBJ2-7	few	TRBD2	TGCAGTGCTAGTATCGGTAGCGGGAGCTACGAGCAGTACTTC	CSASIGSGSYEQYF
TRBV4-3	TRBJ2-7	NA	NA	TGCGCCAGCAGCCAAGATCGGGTGCGAGGTGGTCCCGAGCAGTACTTC	CASSQDRVRGGPEQYF
TRBV12-3/TRBV12-4	TRBJ1-5	many	TRBD1	TGTGCCAGCAGTCTTACAGGGGTCCAGCCCCAGCATTTT	CASSLTGVQPQHF
TRBV7-2	TRBJ2-1	NA	TRBD2	TGTGCCAGCAGCTTGACTAGCGGGAACAATGAGCTGTTCTTC	CASSLTSGNNELFF
TRBV19	TRBJ1-2	NA	TRBD1	TGTGCCAGTAGTCCGGGACAGGGGGTCTTCGGCTACACCTTC	CASSPGQGVFGYTF
TRBV6-5	TRBJ2-4	NA	NA	TGTGCCAGCAGTTACCTTAACTCCCAGCGGAAACTAGCCAAAAACATTCAGTACTTC	CASSYLNSQRKLAKNIQYF
TRBV12-3/TRBV12-4	TRBJ2-6	few	NA	TGTGCCAGCAGTCATCCAAGCGGGTGGCCTGGGGCCAACGTCCTGACTTTC	CASSHPSGWPGANVLTF
TRBV18	TRBJ2-7	many	TRBD1	TGTGCCAGCTCACCGGGACAGACCTACGAGCAGTACTTC	CASSPGQTYEQYF
TRBV28	TRBJ2-3	few	NA	TGTGCCAGCAGTAATCGCCCAGATACGCAGTATTTT	CASSNRPDTQYF
TRBV12-3/TRBV12-4	TRBJ1-1	NA	NA	TGTGCCAGCAGGCCCTCGGGGGGCACTGAAGCTTTCTTT	CASRPSGGTEAFF
TRBV6-2/TRBV6-3	TRBJ2-7	few	TRBD2	TGTGCCAGCAGTTATTCACTAGCGGGAGTGAAGTACTTC	CASSYSLAGVKYF
TRBV12-3/TRBV12-4	TRBJ1-3	NA	NA	TGTGACAGCACCCAGGCTCTTCATACTGGAAACACCATATATTTT	CDSTQALHTGNTIYF
TRBV4-1	TRBJ2-5	NA	TRBD1	TGCGCCAGCAGTGACAGGGGAGTAGGTGAGACCCAGTACTTC	CASSDRGVGETQYF
TRBV5-1	TRBJ2-5	NA	NA	TGCGCCAGCAGTTCCGGGACAATGGTTACCCAGTACTTC	CASSSGTMVTQYF
TRBV9	TRBJ2-3	many	NA	TGTGCCAGCAGCGCGTACACAGATACGCAGTATTTT	CASSAYTDTQYF
TRBV6-4	TRBJ1-1	NA	NA	TGTGCCAGCAGTGCCAGCCCCGGGAACACTGAAGCTTTCTTT	CASSASPGNTEAFF
TRBV18	TRBJ2-1	NA	NA	TGTGCCAGCTCACCAATAGGGCCGGATGAGCAGTTCTTC	CASSPIGPDEQFF
TRBV27	TRBJ2-7	few	TRBD2	TGTGCCAGCAGCCTTGGGACTACTCCCTACGAGCAGTACTTC	CASSLGTTPYEQYF
TRBV9	TRBJ2-3	few	NA	TGTGCCAGCAGCGTAGAGCGACTATCTCTTAGCACAGATACGCAGTATTTT	CASSVERLSLSTDTQYF
TRBV5-1	TRBJ2-3	many	NA	TGCGCCAGCAGCTTGCTACAAGCAGATACGCAGTATTTT	CASSLLQADTQYF
TRBV18	TRBJ2-7	NA	NA	TGTGCCAGCTCACCACGTGACGGGAGTGGGGGAGAGCAGTACTTC	CASSPRDGSGGEQYF
TRBV3-1	TRBJ2-7	NA	TRBD2	TGTGGCAGCAGCCACACCTCCGGGACTACCGAGCAGTACTTC	CGSSHTSGTTEQYF
TRBV5-6	TRBJ2-1	few	TRBD2	TGTGCCAGCAGCATTGCTAGCGGGACTTACAATGAGCAGTTCTTC	CASSIASGTYNEQFF
TRBV15	TRBJ1-4	few	TRBD1	TGTGCCACCAGCACCAACAGGGGGGAGGTTGAAAAACTGTTTTTT	CATSTNRGEVEKLFF
TRBV7-2	TRBJ2-5	few	NA	TGTGCCAGCAGCTCCCAGGTGCGGGAGACCCAGTACTTC	CASSSQVRETQYF
TRBV2	TRBJ2-3	few	NA	TGTGCCAGCAGTTGGGGAAAAGATACGCAGTATTTT	CASSWGKDTQYF
TRBV27	TRBJ1-5	few	TRBD1	TGTGCCAGCAGAACGACAGGGGGCGATCAGCCCCAGCATTTT	CASRTTGGDQPQHF
TRBV5-5	TRBJ2-5	NA	NA	TGTGCCAGCAGCTGGTATGGAGGGGTGTGGGAGACCCAGTACTTC	CASSWYGGVWETQYF
TRBV20-1	TRBJ2-1	NA	TRBD2	TGCAGTGCTAGGGTCCCGGGGGGTAGCGGGAGATCACTTCACAATGAGCAGTTCTTC	CSARVPGGSGRSLHNEQFF
TRBV7-2	TRBJ2-1	many	NA	TGTGCCAGCAGCTTGGCGAGCTCCTACAATGAGCAGTTCTTC	CASSLASSYNEQFF
TRBV18	TRBJ2-6	NA	NA	TGTGCCAGCTCACCCCCGGGAGATTACAACGTCCTGACTTTC	CASSPPGDYNVLTF
TRBV12-3/TRBV12-4	TRBJ2-2	few	TRBD2	TGTGCCAGCGGAATCTCAGCGGGACCCCCCGGGGAGCTGTTTTTT	CASGISAGPPGELFF